The rows below give T cell receptor beta chains drawn from one sample of a study of blood T cell repertoires in COVID-19. TCRdb's copy holds only in-frame clones and misses some; the assay was immunoSEQ multiplex PCR. The table lists some 230,000 clones, 82% of them singletons. Sample: PBMCs or T cells enriched from blood (not recorded which). These TCRs come from a man between 35 and 55 years old who had recovered from COVID-19. The CDR3 runs from the conserved cysteine through the conserved F or W. The D gene is left open where the match is weak. Expanded clones are given a class, and other clones once, few, many or no size at all.

J | size | V | D | CDR3 | DNA
TRBJ1-2 | - | TRBV3-1/TRBV3-2 | - | CASSRDRKGYTF | TGTGCCAGCAGCCGCGACAGGAAAGGCTACACCTTC
TRBJ2-5 | - | TRBV5-4 | TRBD1 | CASSTQGGGETQYF | TGTGCCAGCAGCACACAGGGGGGAGGAGAGACCCAGTACTTC
TRBJ2-3 | - | TRBV5-6 | TRBD1 | CASSPGTGVTDTQYF | TGTGCCAGCAGCCCGGGGACAGGGGTAACAGATACGCAGTATTTT
TRBJ1-1 | few | TRBV6-2/TRBV6-3 | - | CASSYILLSNTEAFF | TGTGCCAGCAGTTACATTCTACTCTCGAACACTGAAGCTTTCTTT
TRBJ2-1 | - | TRBV27 | - | CASSFGEAGALNEQFF | TGTGCCAGCAGTTTCGGTGAGGCAGGGGCCCTCAATGAGCAGTTCTTC
TRBJ2-2 | - | TRBV24-1 | - | CATSDQLGTRTGELFF | TGTGCCACCAGTGATCAGCTTGGGACTCGCACCGGGGAGCTGTTTTTT
TRBJ1-1 | few | TRBV9 | - | CATSLGGNTEAFF | TGTGCCACCAGTTTAGGGGGGAACACTGAAGCTTTCTTT
TRBJ1-5 | - | TRBV24-1 | TRBD1 | CATSDPGTGGNQPQHF | TGTGCCACCAGTGATCCCGGGACAGGGGGCAATCAGCCCCAGCATTTT
TRBJ2-3 | - | TRBV21-1 | - | CASMAQYF | TGTGCCAGCATGGCTCAGTATTTT
TRBJ2-6 | - | TRBV5-1 | - | CASSPPGISSGANVLTF | TGCGCCAGCAGCCCGCCGGGGATAAGCTCTGGGGCCAACGTCCTGACTTTC
TRBJ1-6 | many | TRBV18 | - | CASSPERQTSPLHF | TGTGCCAGCTCACCAGAACGACAGACTTCACCCCTCCACTTT
TRBJ1-2 | - | TRBV5-1 | TRBD1 | CASSFQGAGNGYTF | TGCGCCAGCAGCTTTCAGGGGGCGGGTAATGGCTACACCTTC
TRBJ2-1 | - | TRBV7-3 | - | CASSPTRVDEQFF | TGTGCCAGCAGTCCGACGCGGGTGGATGAGCAGTTCTTC
TRBJ2-1 | few | TRBV6-6 | - | CASSQSRPEYNEQFF | TGTGCCAGCAGCCAGTCCCGACCGGAGTACAATGAGCAGTTCTTC
TRBJ2-1 | - | TRBV11-3 | TRBD2 | CASSPGGEAPNEQFF | TGTGCCAGCAGCCCGGGGGGAGAGGCACCCAATGAGCAGTTCTTC
TRBJ1-1 | - | TRBV14 | - | CASSRWGGLGTEAFF | TGTGCCAGCAGCCGGTGGGGGGGGCTCGGCACTGAAGCTTTCTTT
TRBJ2-7 | - | TRBV10-2 | - | CASGDYEQYF | TGCGCCAGCGGAGACTACGAGCAGTACTTC
TRBJ2-1 | - | TRBV4-1 | TRBD2 | CASSRGTSIEYEQFF | TGCGCCAGCAGCCGGGGGACTAGTATTGAGTACGAGCAGTTCTTC
TRBJ2-1 | once | TRBV2 | TRBD2 | CASSAAGGYNEQFF | TGTGCCAGCAGTGCGGCGGGAGGGTACAATGAGCAGTTCTTC
TRBJ1-5 | - | TRBV7-6 | - | CASSLESGAMPQHF | TGTGCCAGCAGCTTAGAGTCCGGTGCCATGCCCCAGCATTTT
TRBJ2-1 | few | TRBV3-1/TRBV3-2 | TRBD2 | CASSPSGRFEQFF | TGTGCCAGCAGCCCTAGCGGGAGATTTGAGCAGTTCTTC
TRBJ2-1 | - | TRBV6-5 | - | CASSYSNRVSYEQFF | TGTGCCAGCAGTTACTCGAACAGGGTGTCGTATGAGCAGTTCTTC
TRBJ2-1 | - | TRBV5-4 | TRBD2 | CASNRRTSGGPNEQFF | TGTGCCAGCAACCGCCGGACTAGCGGGGGACCCAATGAGCAGTTCTTC